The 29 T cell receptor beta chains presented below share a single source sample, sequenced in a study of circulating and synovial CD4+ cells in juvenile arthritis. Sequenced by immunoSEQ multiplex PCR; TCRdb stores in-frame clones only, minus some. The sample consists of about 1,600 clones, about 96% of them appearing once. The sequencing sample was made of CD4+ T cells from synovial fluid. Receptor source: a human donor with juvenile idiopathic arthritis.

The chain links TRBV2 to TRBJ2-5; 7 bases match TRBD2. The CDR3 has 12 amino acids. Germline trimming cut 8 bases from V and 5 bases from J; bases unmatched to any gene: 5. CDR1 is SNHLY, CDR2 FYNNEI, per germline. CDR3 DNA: TGTGCCAGCGCTCGGGGGGTTGAGACCCAGTACTTC. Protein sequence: CASARGVETQYF.

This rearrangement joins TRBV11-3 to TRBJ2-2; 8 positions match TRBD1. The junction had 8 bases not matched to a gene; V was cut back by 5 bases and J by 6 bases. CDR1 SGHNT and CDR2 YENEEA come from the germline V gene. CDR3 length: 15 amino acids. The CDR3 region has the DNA TGTGCCAGCAGCAGGCGGACAGGGAAAGCCGGGGAGCTGTTTTTT. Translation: CASSRRTGKAGELFF.

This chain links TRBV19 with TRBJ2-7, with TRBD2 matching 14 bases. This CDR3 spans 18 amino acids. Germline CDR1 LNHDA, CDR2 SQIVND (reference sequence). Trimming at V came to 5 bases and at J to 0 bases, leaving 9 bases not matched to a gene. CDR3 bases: TGTGCCAGTAGTCCAGCCGGACTAGCGGGAGGAAGCTCCTACGAGCAGTACTTC. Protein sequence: CASSPAGLAGGSSYEQYF.

The DNA for the CDR3 is TGTGCCAGCACCTCGGGGGGGCGGTACGAGCAGTACTTC. This gives the protein CASTSGGRYEQYF. The chain couples TRBV28 to TRBJ2-7, with 8 positions matching TRBD2. The germline CDR1 and CDR2 sequences are MDHEN and SYDVKM. Trimming removed 7 bases from V and 4 bases from J; junction bases left unmatched: 6. The length of the CDR3 is 13 residues.

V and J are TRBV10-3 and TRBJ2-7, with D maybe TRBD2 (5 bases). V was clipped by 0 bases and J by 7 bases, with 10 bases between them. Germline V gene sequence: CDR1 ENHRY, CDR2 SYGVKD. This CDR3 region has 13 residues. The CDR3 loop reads CAISESEPGEQYF. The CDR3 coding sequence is TGTGCCATCAGTGAGTCCGAACCGGGAGAGCAGTACTTC.

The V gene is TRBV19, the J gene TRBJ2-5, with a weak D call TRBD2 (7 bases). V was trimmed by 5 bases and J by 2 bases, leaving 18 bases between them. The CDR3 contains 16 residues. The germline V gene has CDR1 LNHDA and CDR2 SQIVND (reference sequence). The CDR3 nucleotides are TGTGCCAGTAGTCCCGGGGGGCAGGCTTTACAAGAGACCCAGTACTTC. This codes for CASSPGGQALQETQYF. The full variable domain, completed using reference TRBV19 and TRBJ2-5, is DGGITQSPKYLFRKEGQNVTLSCEQNLNHDAMYWYRQDPGQGLRLIYYSQIVNDFQKGDIAEGYSVSREKKESFPLTVTSAQKNPTAFYLCASSPGGQALQETQYFGPGTRLLVL.

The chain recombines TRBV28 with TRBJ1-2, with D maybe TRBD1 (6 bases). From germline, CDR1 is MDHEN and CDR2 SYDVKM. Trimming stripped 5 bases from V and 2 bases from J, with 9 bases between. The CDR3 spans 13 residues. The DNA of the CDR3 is TGTGCCAGCAGTGAAGGACAGAACTATGGCTACACCTTC. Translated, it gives CASSEGQNYGYTF.

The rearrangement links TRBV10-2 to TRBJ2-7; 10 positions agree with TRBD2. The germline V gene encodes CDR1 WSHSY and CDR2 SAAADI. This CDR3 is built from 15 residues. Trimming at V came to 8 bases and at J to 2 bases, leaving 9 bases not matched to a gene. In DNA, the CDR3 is TGCGCCAGCTGGATAATAGCGGGAGGCGCCTACGAGCAGTACTTC. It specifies CASWIIAGGAYEQYF.

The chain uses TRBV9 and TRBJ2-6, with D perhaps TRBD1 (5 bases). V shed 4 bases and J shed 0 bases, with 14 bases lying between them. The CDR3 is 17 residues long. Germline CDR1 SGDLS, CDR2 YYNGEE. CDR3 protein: CASSTVGQRSGANVLTF. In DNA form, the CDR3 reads TGTGCCAGCAGCACGGTGGGGCAGCGCTCTGGGGCCAACGTCCTGACTTTC.

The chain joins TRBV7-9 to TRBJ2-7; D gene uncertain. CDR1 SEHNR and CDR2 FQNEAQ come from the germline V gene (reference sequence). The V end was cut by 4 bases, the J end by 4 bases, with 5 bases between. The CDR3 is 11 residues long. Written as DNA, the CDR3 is TGTGCCAGCAGCTCAAATTACGAGCAGTACTTC. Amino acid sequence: CASSSNYEQYF.

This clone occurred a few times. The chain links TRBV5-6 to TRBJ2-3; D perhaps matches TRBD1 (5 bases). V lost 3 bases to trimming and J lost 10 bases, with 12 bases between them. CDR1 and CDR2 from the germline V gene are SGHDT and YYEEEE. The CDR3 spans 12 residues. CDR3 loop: CASSSTDRSQYF. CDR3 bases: TGTGCCAGCAGCTCGACAGACAGATCGCAGTATTTT.

CDR3 nucleotides: TGCGCCAGCAGCTTGGATGGGGGGGTATGGAGCGGCTACACCTTC. It encodes CASSLDGGVWSGYTF. The chain carries TRBV5-1 and TRBJ1-2; tentatively, D is TRBD1 (5 bases). Germline V gene sequence: CDR1 SGHRS, CDR2 YFSETQ. Trimming removed 0 bases at V and 8 bases at J, with 17 bases between. The CDR3 sequence is 15 residues long.

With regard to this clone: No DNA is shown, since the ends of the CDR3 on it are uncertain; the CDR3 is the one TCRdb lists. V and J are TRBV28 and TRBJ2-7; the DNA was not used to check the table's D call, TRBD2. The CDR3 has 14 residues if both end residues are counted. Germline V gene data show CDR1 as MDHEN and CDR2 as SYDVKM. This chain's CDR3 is CASIRFGGGSEQYF.

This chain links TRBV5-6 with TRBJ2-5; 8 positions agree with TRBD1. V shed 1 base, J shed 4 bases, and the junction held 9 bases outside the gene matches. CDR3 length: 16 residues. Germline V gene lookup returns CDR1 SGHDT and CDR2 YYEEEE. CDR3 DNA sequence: TGTGCCAGCAGCTTGTTTGGCAGGGGGCAGGCAGAGACCCAGTACTTC. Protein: CASSLFGRGQAETQYF.

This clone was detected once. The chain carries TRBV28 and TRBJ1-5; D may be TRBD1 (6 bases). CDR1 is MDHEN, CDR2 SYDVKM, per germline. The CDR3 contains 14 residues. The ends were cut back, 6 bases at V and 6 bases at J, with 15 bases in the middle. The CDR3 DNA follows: TGTGCCAGCAGCCCCGGACAGTCGAGTCAGCCCCAGCATTTT. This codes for CASSPGQSSQPQHF.

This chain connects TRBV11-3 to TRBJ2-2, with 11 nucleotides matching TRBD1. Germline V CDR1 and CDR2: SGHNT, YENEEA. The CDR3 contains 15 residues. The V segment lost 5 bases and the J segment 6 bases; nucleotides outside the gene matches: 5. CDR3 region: CASSPSGQGAGELFF. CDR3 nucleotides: TGTGCCAGCAGCCCCTCGGGACAGGGGGCCGGGGAGCTGTTTTTT.

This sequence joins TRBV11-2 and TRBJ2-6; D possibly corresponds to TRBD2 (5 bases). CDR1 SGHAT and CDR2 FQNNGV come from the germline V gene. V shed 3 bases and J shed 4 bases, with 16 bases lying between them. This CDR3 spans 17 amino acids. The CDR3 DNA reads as TGTGCCAGCAGCTTTTCGTTCGGCTCGGGAGGGGCCAACGTCCTGACTTTC. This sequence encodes CASSFSFGSGGANVLTF. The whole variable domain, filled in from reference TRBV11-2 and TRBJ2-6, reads EAGVAQSPRYKIIEKRQSVAFWCNPISGHATLYWYQQILGQGPKLLIQFQNNGVVDDSQLPKDRFSAERLKGVDSTLKIQPAKLEDSAVYLCASSFSFGSGGANVLTFGAGSRLTVL.

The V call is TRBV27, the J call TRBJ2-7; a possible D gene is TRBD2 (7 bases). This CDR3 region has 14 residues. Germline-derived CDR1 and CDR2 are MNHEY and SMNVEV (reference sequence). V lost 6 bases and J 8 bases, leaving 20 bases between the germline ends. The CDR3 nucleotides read TGTGCCAGCAGGGGGGGGAACAGGGCGGGGCAGCAGTACTTC. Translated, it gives CASRGGNRAGQQYF.

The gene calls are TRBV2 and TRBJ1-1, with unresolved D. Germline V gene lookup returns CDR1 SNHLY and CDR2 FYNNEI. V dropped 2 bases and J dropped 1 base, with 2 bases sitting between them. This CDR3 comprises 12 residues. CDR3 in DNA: TGTGCCAGCAGTGAACAGAACACTGAAGCTTTCTTT. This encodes CASSEQNTEAFF.

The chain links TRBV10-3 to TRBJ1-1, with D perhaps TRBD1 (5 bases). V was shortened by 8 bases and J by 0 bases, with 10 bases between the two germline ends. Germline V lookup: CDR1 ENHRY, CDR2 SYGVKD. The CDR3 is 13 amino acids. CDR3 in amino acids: CAILRGLNTEAFF. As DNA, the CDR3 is TGTGCCATCCTGCGGGGACTGAACACTGAAGCTTTCTTT.

CDR3 region: CASSEVVSRGDIQYF. DNA of the CDR3: TGTGCCAGCAGTGAAGTTGTCTCCAGGGGTGACATTCAGTACTTC. The chain is built from TRBV6-1 and TRBJ2-4, with D possibly being TRBD1 (6 bases). CDR1 MNHNS and CDR2 SASEGT come from the germline V gene. This CDR3 contains 15 residues. V was trimmed by 1 base and J by 8 bases, leaving 15 bases between them.

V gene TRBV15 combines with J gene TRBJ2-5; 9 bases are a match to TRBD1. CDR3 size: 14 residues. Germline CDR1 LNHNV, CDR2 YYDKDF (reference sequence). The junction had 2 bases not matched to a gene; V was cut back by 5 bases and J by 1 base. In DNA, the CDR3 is TGTGCCACCAGCGCGACAGGGGGCCAAGAGACCCAGTACTTC. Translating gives CATSATGGQETQYF.

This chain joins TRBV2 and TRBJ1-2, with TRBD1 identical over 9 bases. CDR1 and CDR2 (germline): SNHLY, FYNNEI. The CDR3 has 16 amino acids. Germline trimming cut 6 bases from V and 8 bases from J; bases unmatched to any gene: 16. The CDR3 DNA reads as TGTGCCAGCAGATACAGCCGGGACAGGGACGAAGGGGGCTACACCTTC. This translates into CASRYSRDRDEGGYTF.

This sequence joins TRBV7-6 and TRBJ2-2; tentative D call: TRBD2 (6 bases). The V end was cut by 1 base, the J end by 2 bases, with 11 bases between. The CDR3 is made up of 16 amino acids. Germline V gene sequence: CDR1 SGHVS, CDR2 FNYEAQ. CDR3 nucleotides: TGTGCCAGCAGCTTAGGTGGGGGGTTAAACACCGGGGAGCTGTTTTTT. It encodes CASSLGGGLNTGELFF. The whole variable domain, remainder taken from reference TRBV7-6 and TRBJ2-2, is GAGVSQSPRYKVTKRGQDVALRCDPISGHVSLYWYRQALGQGPEFLTYFNYEAQQDKSGLPNDRFSAERPEGSISTLTIQRTEQRDSAMYRCASSLGGGLNTGELFFGEGSRLTVL.

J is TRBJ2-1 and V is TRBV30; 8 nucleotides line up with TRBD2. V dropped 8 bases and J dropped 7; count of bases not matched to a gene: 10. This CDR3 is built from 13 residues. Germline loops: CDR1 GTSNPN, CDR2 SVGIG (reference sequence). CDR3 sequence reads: CARGLALPNEQFF. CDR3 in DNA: TGTGCCCGCGGACTAGCCCTACCTAATGAGCAGTTCTTC. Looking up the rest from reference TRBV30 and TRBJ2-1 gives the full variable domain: SQTIHQWPATLVQPVGSPLSLECTVEGTSNPNLYWYRQAAGRGLQLLFYSVGIGQISSEVPQNLSASRPQDRQFILSSKKLLLSDSGFYLCARGLALPNEQFFGPGTRLTVL.

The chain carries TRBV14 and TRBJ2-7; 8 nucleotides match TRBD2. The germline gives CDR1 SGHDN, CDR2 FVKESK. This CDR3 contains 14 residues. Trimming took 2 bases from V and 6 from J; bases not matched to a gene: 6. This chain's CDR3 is CASSQRSGSGEQYF. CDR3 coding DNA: TGTGCCAGCAGCCAACGCAGCGGGAGCGGCGAGCAGTACTTC.

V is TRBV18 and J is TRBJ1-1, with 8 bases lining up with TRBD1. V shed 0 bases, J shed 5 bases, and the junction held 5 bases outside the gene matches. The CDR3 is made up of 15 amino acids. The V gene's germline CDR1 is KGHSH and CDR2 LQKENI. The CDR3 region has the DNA TGTGCCAGCTCACCACCGGCAGGGGGCTGGACTGAAGCTTTCTTT. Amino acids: CASSPPAGGWTEAFF. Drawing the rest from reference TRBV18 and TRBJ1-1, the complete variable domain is NAGVMQNPRHLVRRRGQEARLRCSPMKGHSHVYWYRQLPEEGLKFMVYLQKENIIDESGMPKERFSAEFPKEGPSILRIQQVVRGDSAAYFCASSPPAGGWTEAFFGQGTRLTVV.

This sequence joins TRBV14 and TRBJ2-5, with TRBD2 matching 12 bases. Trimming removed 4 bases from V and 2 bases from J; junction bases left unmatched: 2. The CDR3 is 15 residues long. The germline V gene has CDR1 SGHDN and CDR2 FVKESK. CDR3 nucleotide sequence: TGTGCCAGCAGCCGGACTAGCGGGGTACAAGAGACCCAGTACTTC. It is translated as CASSRTSGVQETQYF. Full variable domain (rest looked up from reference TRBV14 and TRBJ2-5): EAGVTQFPSHSVIEKGQTVTLRCDPISGHDNLYWYRRVMGKEIKFLLHFVKESKQDESGMPNNRFLAERTGGTYSTLKVQPAELEDSGVYFCASSRTSGVQETQYFGPGTRLLVL.

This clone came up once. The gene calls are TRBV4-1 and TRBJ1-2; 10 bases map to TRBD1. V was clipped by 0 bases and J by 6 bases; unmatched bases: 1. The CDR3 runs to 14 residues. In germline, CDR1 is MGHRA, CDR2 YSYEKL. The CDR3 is CASSQDGQGDGYTF. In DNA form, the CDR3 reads TGCGCCAGCAGCCAAGATGGACAGGGGGATGGCTACACCTTC.